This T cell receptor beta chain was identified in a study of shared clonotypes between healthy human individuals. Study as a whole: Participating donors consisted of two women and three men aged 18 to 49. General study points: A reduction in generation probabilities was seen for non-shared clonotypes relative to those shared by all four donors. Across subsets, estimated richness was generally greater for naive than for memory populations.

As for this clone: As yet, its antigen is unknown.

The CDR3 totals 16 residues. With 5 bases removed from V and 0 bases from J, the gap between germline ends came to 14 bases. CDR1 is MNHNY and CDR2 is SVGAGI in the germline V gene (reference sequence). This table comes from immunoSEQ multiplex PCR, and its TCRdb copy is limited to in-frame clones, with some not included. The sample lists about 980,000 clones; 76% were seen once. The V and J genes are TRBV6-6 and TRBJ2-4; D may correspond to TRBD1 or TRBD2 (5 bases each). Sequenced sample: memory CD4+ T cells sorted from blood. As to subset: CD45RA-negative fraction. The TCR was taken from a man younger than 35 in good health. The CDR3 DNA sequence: TGTGCCAGCAGTGCCTCCGGGACGCTAGCCAAAAACATTCAGTACTTC. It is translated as CASSASGTLAKNIQYF.